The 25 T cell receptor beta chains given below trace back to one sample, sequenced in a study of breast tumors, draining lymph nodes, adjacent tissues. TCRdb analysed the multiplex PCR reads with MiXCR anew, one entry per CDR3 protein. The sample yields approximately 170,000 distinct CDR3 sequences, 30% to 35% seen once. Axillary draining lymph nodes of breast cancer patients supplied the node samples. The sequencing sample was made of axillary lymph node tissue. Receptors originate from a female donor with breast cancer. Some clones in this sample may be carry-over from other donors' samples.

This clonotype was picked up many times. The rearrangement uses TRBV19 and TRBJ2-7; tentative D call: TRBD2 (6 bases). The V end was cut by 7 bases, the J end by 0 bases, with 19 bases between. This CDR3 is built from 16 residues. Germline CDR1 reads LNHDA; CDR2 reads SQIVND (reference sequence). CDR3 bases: TGTGCCAGTACCCCGGGAGCGGTTGGCTTCTCCTACGAGCAGTACTTC. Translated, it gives CASTPGAVGFSYEQYF.

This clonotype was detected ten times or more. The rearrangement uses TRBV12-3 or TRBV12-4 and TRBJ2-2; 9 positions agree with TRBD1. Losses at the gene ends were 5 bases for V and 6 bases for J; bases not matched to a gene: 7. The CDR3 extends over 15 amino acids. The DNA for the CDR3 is TGTGCCAGCAGTATCCAGACAGGGGGGGCCGGGGAGCTGTTTTTT. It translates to CASSIQTGGAGELFF.

Written as DNA, the CDR3 is TGTGCCAGCAGCTCACTAGCGGGCTGGAACACCATATATTTT. Translation: CASSSLAGWNTIYF. This chain joins TRBV11-2 and TRBJ1-3; D is unresolved. Between the trimmed V and J ends, which lost 4 bases and 7 bases, there was a span of 14 bases. The CDR3 runs 14 residues. Germline CDR1 is SGHAT and CDR2 is FQNNGV.

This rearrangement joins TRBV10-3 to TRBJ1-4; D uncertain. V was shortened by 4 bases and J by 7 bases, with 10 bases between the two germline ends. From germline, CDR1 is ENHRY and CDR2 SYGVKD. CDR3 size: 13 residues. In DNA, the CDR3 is TGTGCCATCAGTGCCAGGCTGGCTGAAAAACTGTTTTTT. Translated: CAISARLAEKLFF.

The CDR3 DNA follows: TGTGCCAGCAGTGAAAGTAAGGGCATCCCATATCAGCCCCAGCATTTT. As protein: CASSESKGIPYQPQHF. J is TRBJ1-5 and V is TRBV2; D not resolved. The CDR3 consists of 16 residues. Deletions cut 2 bases from V and 5 bases from J, with 16 bases between. Germline V lookup: CDR1 SNHLY, CDR2 FYNNEI.

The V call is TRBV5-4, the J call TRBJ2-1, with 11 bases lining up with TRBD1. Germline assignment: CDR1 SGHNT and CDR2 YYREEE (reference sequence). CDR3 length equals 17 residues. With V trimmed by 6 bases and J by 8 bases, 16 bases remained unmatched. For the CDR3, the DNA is TGTGCCAGCACTCGCGGACAGGGGGCGGTAGTCCGCCATGAGCAGTTCTTC. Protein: CASTRGQGAVVRHEQFF. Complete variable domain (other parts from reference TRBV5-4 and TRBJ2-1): ETGVTQSPTHLIKTRGQQVTLRCSSQSGHNTVSWYQQALGQGPQFIFQYYREEENGRGNFPPRFSGLQFPNYSSELNVNALELDDSALYLCASTRGQGAVVRHEQFFGPGTRLTVL.

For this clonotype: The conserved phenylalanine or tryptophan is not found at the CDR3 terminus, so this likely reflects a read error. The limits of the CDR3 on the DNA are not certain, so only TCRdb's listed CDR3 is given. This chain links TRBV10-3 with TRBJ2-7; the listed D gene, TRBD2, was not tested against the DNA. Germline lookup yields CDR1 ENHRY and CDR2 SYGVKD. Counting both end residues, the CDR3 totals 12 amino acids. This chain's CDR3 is CAISEIVGGPLC.

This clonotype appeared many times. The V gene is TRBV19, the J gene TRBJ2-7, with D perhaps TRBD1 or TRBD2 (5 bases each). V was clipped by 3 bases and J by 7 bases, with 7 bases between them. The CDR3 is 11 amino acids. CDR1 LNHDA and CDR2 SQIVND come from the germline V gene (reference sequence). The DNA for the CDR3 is TGTGCCAGTAGTATGGGGGTGGAGCAGTACTTC. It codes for CASSMGVEQYF.

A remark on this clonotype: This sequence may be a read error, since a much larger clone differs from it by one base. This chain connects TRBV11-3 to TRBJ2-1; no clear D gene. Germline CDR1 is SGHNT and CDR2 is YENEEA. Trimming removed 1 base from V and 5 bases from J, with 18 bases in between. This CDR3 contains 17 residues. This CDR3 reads CASSLGVRWMSDNEQFF. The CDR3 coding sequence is TGTGCCAGCAGCTTAGGGGTTAGGTGGATGAGTGACAATGAGCAGTTCTTC.

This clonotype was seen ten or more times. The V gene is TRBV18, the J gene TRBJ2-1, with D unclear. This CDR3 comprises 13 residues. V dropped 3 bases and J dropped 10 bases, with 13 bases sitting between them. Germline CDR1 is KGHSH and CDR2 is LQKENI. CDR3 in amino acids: CASSPGGVGEQFF. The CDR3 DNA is TGTGCCAGCTCACCTGGTGGGGTCGGGGAGCAGTTCTTC.

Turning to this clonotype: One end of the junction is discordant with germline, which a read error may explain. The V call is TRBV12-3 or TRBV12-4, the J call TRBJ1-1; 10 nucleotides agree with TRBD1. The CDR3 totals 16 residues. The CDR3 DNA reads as TGTGCCAGCAGTCCCTTCGACAGGGGGCACTTGGGTGAAGCTCTCTTT. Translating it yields CASSPFDRGHLGEALF.

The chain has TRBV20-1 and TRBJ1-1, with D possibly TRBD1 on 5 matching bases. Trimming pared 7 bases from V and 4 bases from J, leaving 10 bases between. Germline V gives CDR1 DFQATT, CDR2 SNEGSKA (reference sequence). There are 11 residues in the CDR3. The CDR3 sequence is CSVPGTTEAFF. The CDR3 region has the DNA TGCAGTGTTCCCGGGACCACTGAAGCTTTCTTT.

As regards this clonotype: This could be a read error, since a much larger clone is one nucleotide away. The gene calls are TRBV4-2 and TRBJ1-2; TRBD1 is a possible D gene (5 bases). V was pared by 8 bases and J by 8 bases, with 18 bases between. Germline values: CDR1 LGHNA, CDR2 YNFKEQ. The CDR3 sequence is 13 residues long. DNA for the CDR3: TGTGCCAGCGGCCCCGCGGCAGGGAAGGGCTACACCTTC. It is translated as CASGPAAGKGYTF.

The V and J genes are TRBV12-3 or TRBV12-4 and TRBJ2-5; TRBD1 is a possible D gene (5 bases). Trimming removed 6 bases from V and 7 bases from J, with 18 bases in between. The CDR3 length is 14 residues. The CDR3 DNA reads TGTGCCAGCAGCCCGAGACAGTCCTTAGGGACCCAGTACTTC. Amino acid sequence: CASSPRQSLGTQYF.

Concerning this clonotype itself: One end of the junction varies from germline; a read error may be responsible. The CDR3 sequence: CASSSSGTGNQPQHF. In DNA, the CDR3 is TGTGCCAGCAGCTCCTCCGGGACAGGGAATCAGCCCCAGCATTTC. V usage is TRBV7-9 and J usage is TRBJ1-5, with 9 bases identical to TRBD1. The CDR3 covers 15 residues. Germline loops: CDR1 SEHNR, CDR2 FQNEAQ (reference sequence). The variable domain in full, completed from reference TRBV7-9 and TRBJ1-5, reads DTGVSQNPRHKITKRGQNVTFRCDPISEHNRLYWYRQTLGQGPEFLTYFQNEAQLEKSRLLSDRFSAERPKGSFSTLEIQRTEQGDSAMYLCASSSSGTGNQPQHFGDGTRLSIL.

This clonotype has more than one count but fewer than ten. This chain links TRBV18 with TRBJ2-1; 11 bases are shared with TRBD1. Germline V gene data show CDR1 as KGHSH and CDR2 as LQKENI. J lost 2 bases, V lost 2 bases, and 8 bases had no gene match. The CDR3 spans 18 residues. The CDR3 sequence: CASSPASGQGAAYNEQFF. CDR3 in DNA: TGTGCCAGCTCACCAGCTTCCGGACAGGGGGCAGCCTACAATGAGCAGTTCTTC.

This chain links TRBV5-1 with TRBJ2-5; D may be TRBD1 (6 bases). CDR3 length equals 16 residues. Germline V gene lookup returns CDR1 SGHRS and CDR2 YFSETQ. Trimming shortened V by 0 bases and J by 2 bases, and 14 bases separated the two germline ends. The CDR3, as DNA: TGCGCCAGCAGCTTGGGCAGGGGACATCCACAAGAGACCCAGTACTTC. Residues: CASSLGRGHPQETQYF.

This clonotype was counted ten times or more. CDR3 nucleotides: TGTGCCAGCAGTCGTGCAGGGGTGGGGGAGACCCAGTACTTC. Translation: CASSRAGVGETQYF. The chain combines TRBV7-9 with TRBJ2-5, with a tentative D call TRBD1 (6 bases). CDR1 is SEHNR and CDR2 is FQNEAQ in the germline V gene (reference sequence). The CDR3 covers 14 residues. Between the trimmed V and J ends, which lost 6 bases and 5 bases, there was a span of 16 bases.

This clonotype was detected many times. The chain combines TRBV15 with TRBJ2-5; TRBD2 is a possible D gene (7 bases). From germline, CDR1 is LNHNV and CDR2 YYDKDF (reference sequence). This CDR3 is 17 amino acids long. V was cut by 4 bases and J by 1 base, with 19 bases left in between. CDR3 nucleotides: TGTGCCACCAGCATCCGGAGGGGGGAGGGGCTCCAAGAGACCCAGTACTTC. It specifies CATSIRRGEGLQETQYF.

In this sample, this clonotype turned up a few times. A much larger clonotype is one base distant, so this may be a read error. The chain's CDR3 is CSARVGGNPSEQYF. CDR3 nucleotides: TGCAGTGCTAGAGTCGGGGGAAACCCCTCCGAGCAGTACTTC. The chain combines TRBV20-1 with TRBJ2-7; D is perhaps TRBD2 (6 bases). V was clipped by 1 base and J by 6 bases, with 16 bases between them. The CDR3 consists of 14 residues. CDR1 and CDR2 (germline): DFQATT, SNEGSKA (reference sequence).

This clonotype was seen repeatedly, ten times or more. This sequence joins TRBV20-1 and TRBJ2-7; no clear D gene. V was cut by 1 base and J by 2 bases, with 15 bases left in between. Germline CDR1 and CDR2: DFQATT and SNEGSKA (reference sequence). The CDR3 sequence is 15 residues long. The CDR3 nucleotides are TGCAGTGCTAGAGGGCAGAATCGCCCCCCCTACGAGCAGTACTTC. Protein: CSARGQNRPPYEQYF.

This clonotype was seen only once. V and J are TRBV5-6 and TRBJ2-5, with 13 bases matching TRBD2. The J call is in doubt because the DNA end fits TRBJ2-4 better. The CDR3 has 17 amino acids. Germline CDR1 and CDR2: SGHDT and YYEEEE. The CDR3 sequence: CASSSAAGLAGAIIQYF. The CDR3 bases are TGTGCCAGCAGCTCCGCCGCCGGACTAGCGGGGGCCATCATTCAGTACTTC.

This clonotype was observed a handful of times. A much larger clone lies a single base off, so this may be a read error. Here the CDR3 DNA reads TGTGCCAGCACCCCGGGCTTCGGCGCGGAGCTGTTTTTT. Protein sequence: CASTPGFGAELFF. The chain combines TRBV11-2 with TRBJ2-2; D uncertain. Germline V gene sequence: CDR1 SGHAT, CDR2 FQNNGV. The CDR3 is 13 residues long. The V end lost 7 bases, the J end lost 10 bases, and 16 bases lay between the germline ends.

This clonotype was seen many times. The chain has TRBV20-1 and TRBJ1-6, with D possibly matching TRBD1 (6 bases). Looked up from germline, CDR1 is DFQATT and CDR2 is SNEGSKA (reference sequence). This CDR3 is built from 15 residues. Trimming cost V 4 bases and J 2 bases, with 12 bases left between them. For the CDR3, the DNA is TGCAGTGCTACGACAGGTCCTCCCTATAATTCACCCCTCCACTTT. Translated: CSATTGPPYNSPLHF.

DNA of the CDR3: TGCAGCGTTGAAGCAGGGGGTAGCGTGGCCTATGGCTACACCTTC. Its protein is CSVEAGGSVAYGYTF. The V and J genes are TRBV29-1 and TRBJ1-2, with 7 bases identical to TRBD1. The CDR3 is made up of 15 amino acids. Germline V lookup: CDR1 SQVTM, CDR2 ANQGSEA. Germline trimming cut 1 base from V and 4 bases from J; bases unmatched to any gene: 9.